This T cell receptor (beta chain) was sequenced during a study of T cell responses to AZD1222 COVID-19 vaccine. Study-level information: Second-dose schedules of about 4 or about 12 weeks were combined.

Profiled with immunoSEQ multiplex PCR; TCRdb holds only in-frame clones, not every one. Counted here are fewer than 45,000 clones, less than 90% occurring once; the ten biggest clones make up approximately 7%. A remark on this clone: Its specificity is unknown.

Germline CDR1 reads SGHTA; CDR2 reads FQGTGA. This CDR3 has 14 residues. Trimming shortened V by 5 bases and J by 7 bases, and 15 bases separated the two germline ends. General study findings and limits: Donors were largely white British and mainly female; clonal diversity was possibly underestimated.

This receptor was obtained from an adult in good health. The sample here was peripheral blood, taken on day 0 of AZD1222 vaccination. V is TRBV7-3 and J is TRBJ2-1; perhaps TRBD1 as D (6 bases). The CDR3 spells CASSPRPGVNEQFF. The DNA for the CDR3 is TGTGCCAGCAGCCCACGGCCAGGGGTGAATGAGCAGTTCTTC.